This T cell receptor (beta chain) was profiled in a study of regulatory T cells in long-lasting Graves disease. Study-wide findings and caveats: Patients with persistent disease showed a bias toward TRBV28, TRBJ1-2 and TRBJ2-5.

Investigators prepared the TCR beta libraries by applying iRepertoire HTBI primers and Arm-PCR of CDR3 regions. Using its own MiXCR run on the multiplex PCR reads, TCRdb lists one record per CDR3 protein. The sample records fewer than 450,000 distinct CDR3 sequences, about 15% being singletons. This clonotype was observed at least ten times. Its antigen is not known. The sample's time point: newly diagnosed GD, antithyroid drugs for less than 3 months. PBMC-derived RNA was used for the TCR library. Peripheral blood, around 9 milliliters of it, was drawn into EDTA tubes. After removal of 6 bases from V and 3 bases from J, the junction contained 8 bases not matched to a gene. CDR1 is MNHNS, CDR2 SASEGT, per germline. CDR3 length: 14 amino acids. The data were also submitted as part of a second study, on T cells in Graves' hyperthyroidism and ophthalmopathy. From that report: HTBI primers were employed in a first-round RT-PCR of the TCR CDR3.

Material: peripheral blood mononuclear cells (PBMCs), obtained at new diagnosis, from a patient treated with antithyroid drugs. The clonotype comes from a woman in her 40s with Graves disease. This chain joins TRBV6-1 and TRBJ2-7; 7 bases line up with TRBD1. The CDR3, as DNA: TGTGCCAGCAGGCCCGGGACAGCGAACTACGAGCAGTACTTC. It translates to CASRPGTANYEQYF.